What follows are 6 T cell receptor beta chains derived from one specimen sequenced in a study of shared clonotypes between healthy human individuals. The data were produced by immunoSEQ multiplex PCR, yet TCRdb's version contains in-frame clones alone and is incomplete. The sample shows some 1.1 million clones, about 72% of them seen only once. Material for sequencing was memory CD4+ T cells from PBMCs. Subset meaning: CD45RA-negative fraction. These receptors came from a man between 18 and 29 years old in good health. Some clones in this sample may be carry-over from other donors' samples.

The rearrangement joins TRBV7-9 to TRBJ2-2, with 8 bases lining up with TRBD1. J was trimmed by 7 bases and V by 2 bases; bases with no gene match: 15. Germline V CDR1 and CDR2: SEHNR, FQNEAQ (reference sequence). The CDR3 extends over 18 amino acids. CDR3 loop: CASSLNLRRDRGSGELFF. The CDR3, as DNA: TGTGCCAGCAGCTTAAATTTACGCCGAGACAGGGGTAGCGGGGAGCTGTTTTTT.

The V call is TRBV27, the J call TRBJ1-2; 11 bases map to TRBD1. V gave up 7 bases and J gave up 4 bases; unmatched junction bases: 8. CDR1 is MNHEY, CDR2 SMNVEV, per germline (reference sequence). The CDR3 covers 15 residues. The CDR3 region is CASMTRTGGFYGYTF. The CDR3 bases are TGTGCCAGCATGACCAGGACAGGGGGCTTCTATGGCTACACCTTC.

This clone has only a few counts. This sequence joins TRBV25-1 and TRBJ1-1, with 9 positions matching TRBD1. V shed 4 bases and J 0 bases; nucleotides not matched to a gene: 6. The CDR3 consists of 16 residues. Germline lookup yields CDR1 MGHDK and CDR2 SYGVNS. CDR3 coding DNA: TGTGCCAGCAGTGGGACAGGGGCGGTCATGAACACTGAAGCTTTCTTT. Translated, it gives CASSGTGAVMNTEAFF.

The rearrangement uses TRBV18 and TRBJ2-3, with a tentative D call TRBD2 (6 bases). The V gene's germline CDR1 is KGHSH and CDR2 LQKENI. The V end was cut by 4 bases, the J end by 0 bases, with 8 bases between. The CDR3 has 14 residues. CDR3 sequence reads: CASSRGLSTDTQYF. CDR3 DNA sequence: TGTGCCAGCTCACGGGGACTTAGCACAGATACGCAGTATTTT. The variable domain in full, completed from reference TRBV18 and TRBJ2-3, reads NAGVMQNPRHLVRRRGQEARLRCSPMKGHSHVYWYRQLPEEGLKFMVYLQKENIIDESGMPKERFSAEFPKEGPSILRIQQVVRGDSAAYFCASSRGLSTDTQYFGPGTRLTVL.

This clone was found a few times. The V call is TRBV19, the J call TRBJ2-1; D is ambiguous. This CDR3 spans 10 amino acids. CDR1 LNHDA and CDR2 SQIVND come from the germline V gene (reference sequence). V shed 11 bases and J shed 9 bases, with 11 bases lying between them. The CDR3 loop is CACWCGEQFF. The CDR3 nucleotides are TGTGCCTGCTGGTGTGGTGAGCAGTTCTTC.

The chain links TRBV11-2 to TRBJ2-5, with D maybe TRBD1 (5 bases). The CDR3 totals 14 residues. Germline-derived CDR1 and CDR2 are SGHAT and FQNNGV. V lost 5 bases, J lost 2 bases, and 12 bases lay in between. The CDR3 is CASSIRQQQETQYF. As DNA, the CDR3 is TGTGCCAGCAGCATCAGACAGCAACAAGAGACCCAGTACTTC.